The rows below give T cell receptor beta chains drawn from one sample of a study of Ad26.COV2.S vaccination and SARS-CoV-2 variants. Some clones are missing from TCRdb's copy, which holds only in-frame ones; the method was immunoSEQ multiplex PCR. The sample includes over 400,000 clones, about 88% of them seen just once. This material consisted of peripheral blood, taken in a trial of Ad26.COV2.S vaccine versus placebo. Receptors originate from a person aged 18-60 years who received the Ad26.COV2.S COVID-19 vaccine or a placebo. CDR3s include the opening cysteine and the closing phenylalanine or tryptophan. The order of the fields is J gene, V gene, clone size, D gene, CDR3 protein, CDR3 DNA. D genes are given only for firm matches. Size values are once, few and many counts, or a class for expanded clones, and some rows have none.

TRBJ1-2 | TRBV14 | . | . | CASSQTDRPSYGYTF | TGTGCCAGCAGCCAGACCGACAGGCCCTCTTATGGCTACACCTTC
TRBJ1-1 | TRBV7-3 | . | . | CASSSSTGTEAFF | TGTGCCAGCAGTTCCTCTACAGGGACTGAAGCTTTCTTT
TRBJ2-3 | TRBV9 | . | TRBD2 | CASSVAGGGTDTQYF | TGTGCCAGCAGCGTTGCGGGAGGTGGCACAGATACGCAGTATTTT
TRBJ1-5 | TRBV29-1 | once | TRBD1 | CSVGQVQGPQHF | TGCAGCGTCGGACAGGTCCAAGGGCCCCAGCATTTT
TRBJ1-6 | TRBV27 | many | . | CASTLSKGVVSPLHF | TGTGCCAGCACCCTCTCAAAAGGGGTGGTATCACCCCTCCACTTT
TRBJ2-1 | TRBV7-3 | . | . | CASSLVVGAVNEQFF | TGTGCCAGCAGCTTAGTTGTGGGGGCAGTAAATGAGCAGTTCTTC
TRBJ1-5 | TRBV6-5 | . | . | CASGGDPNQPQHF | TGTGCCAGCGGGGGGGATCCCAATCAGCCCCAGCATTTT
TRBJ1-1 | TRBV7-3 | . | TRBD1 | CASSHDPGGTEAFF | TGTGCCAGCAGCCATGACCCAGGGGGGACTGAAGCTTTCTTT
TRBJ1-2 | TRBV29-1 | . | . | CSVEGVTGYTF | TGCAGCGTTGAAGGTGTGACTGGCTACACCTTC
TRBJ2-2 | TRBV4-3 | . | . | CASSQDSPDRNTGELFF | TGCGCCAGCAGCCAAGACAGTCCGGACAGGAACACCGGGGAGCTGTTTTTT
TRBJ1-4 | TRBV5-1 | . | TRBD1 | CASSPGQGHEKLFF | TGCGCCAGCAGCCCCGGACAGGGTCATGAAAAACTGTTTTTT
TRBJ2-3 | TRBV24-1 | . | TRBD2 | CATSEQLATDTQYF | TGTGCCACCAGTGAGCAACTAGCGACGGATACGCAGTATTTT
TRBJ1-1 | TRBV19 | . | . | CASSTTGQYINTEAFF | TGTGCCAGTAGTACCACAGGACAGTATATCAACACTGAAGCTTTCTTT
TRBJ1-3 | TRBV15 | . | . | CATSWGAPSSGNTIYF | TGTGCCACCAGTTGGGGGGCCCCGAGCTCTGGAAACACCATATATTTT
TRBJ1-6 | TRBV6-5 | once | . | CASSYSPRIPNSPLHF | TGTGCCAGCAGTTACTCCCCCAGAATTCCCAATTCACCCCTCCACTTT
TRBJ2-2 | TRBV2 | . | TRBD1 | CASRRTGVVGPGELFF | TGTGCCAGCAGGCGGACAGGGGTGGTCGGACCCGGGGAGCTGTTTTTT
TRBJ2-5 | TRBV3-1/TRBV3-2 | . | . | CASSRLAAQETQYF | TGTGCCAGCAGCCGCTTGGCCGCTCAAGAGACCCAGTACTTC
TRBJ1-2 | TRBV18 | . | . | CASSPGHTYGYTF | TGTGCCAGCTCACCGGGACATACCTATGGCTACACCTTC
TRBJ2-5 | TRBV20-1 | . | TRBD2 | CSASLAAKTQYF | TGCAGTGCCAGTCTAGCGGCGAAGACCCAGTACTTC
TRBJ1-5 | TRBV5-1 | . | . | CASSWVLNQPQHF | TGCGCCAGCAGCTGGGTCCTGAATCAGCCCCAGCATTTT
TRBJ2-3 | TRBV5-4 | . | . | CASSHPQRGADTQYF | TGTGCCAGCAGCCACCCCCAACGGGGCGCAGATACGCAGTATTTT
TRBJ2-3 | TRBV19 | . | . | CASSTRQGFRTDTQYF | TGTGCCAGTAGTACCCGCCAGGGTTTCCGCACAGATACGCAGTATTTT
TRBJ2-5 | TRBV24-1 | . | . | CATSGRGQPETQYF | TGTGCCACCAGTGGGCGCGGGCAGCCGGAGACCCAGTACTTC
TRBJ1-1 | TRBV6-5 | once | . | CASSSTGKNTEAFF | TGTGCCAGCAGTTCTACGGGGAAGAACACTGAAGCTTTCTTT
TRBJ1-6 | TRBV2 | . | . | CASSEIGYRSPLHF | TGTGCCAGCAGTGAAATTGGGTATCGGTCACCCCTCCACTTT
TRBJ2-5 | TRBV7-3 | . | . | CASSLLSEETQYF | TGTGCCAGCAGCTTATTATCTGAGGAGACCCAGTACTTC